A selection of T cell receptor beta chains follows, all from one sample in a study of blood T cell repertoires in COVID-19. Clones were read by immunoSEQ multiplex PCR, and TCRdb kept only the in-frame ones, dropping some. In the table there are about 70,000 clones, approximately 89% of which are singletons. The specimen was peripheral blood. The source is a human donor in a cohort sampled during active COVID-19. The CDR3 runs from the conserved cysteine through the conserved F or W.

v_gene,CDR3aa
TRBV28,CASRAREGPYEQYF
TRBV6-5,CASLHFSGNTIYF
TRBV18,CASSSNQGDEQYF
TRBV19,CASSTRTAYLNTEAFF
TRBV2,CASRSGTGSYNEQFF
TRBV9,CASSYQGNLGNIQYF
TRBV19,CASNSIGQEHYGYTF
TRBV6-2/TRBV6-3,CASSYSSGPYEQYF
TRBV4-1,CASSQEGLRQGEARSGYTF
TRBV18,CASSPGGKNEKLFF
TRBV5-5,CASSPSSRSGAYEQYF
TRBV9,CASSVVPSGGTYNEQFF
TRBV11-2,CASSFGGTRMEAFF
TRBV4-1,CASSQVGGDAGELFF
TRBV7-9,CASSPRGTPNYEQYF
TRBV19,CASSSLGVTANVGYGYTF
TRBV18,CASSPFPRVETQYF
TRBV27,CASIQDRGRGNQPQHF
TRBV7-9,CASRQDRVINSPLHF
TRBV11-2,CASSLSGDSHRRQPQHF
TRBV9,CASSRHDYMNTEAFF
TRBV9,CASSTLHGEGNRAEAFF
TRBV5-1,CASSSLRTGMHGYTF
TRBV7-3,CASSLGQGDGYTF
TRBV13,CASSAPGLKMNVLTF
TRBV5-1,CASSLAAGGGRGTDTQYF
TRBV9,CASSVDRLAGVGEQFF
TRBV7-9,CASSPSRQHILATNEKLFF
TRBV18,CASSHTGDRVIGYTF
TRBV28,CASSPAGGRDEQYF
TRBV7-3,CASSLIAGASYNEQFF
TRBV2,CASSPTGEGANEKLFF
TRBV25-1,CASSEQYNEQFF
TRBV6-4,CASSADGTVHSPLHF
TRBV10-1,CASSPGPGETQYF
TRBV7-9,CASSPQGYEAFF
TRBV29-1,CSVEQSAGGPQSSYNEQFF
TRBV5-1,CASSAGAGSRGEKLFF
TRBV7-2,CASTLEGGRYNEQFF
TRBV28,CASSPGGLKTGPYNEQFF
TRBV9,CASSPTGQGANGGGYTF
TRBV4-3,CASSQTIGNTIYF
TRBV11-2,CASSSGRREKAFF
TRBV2,CASKTGTSTDTQYF
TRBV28,CASSFGIGNIQYF
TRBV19,CASSRSEGASDTQYF
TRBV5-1,CASSPGAGDSYEQYF
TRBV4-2,CASSQESRGKGGYTF
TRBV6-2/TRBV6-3,CASSYPRLAGGPYNEQFF
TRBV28,CASSSSGEHSYEQYF
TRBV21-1,CASSKEFRDREVSPLHF